The 28 T cell receptor beta chains reported below all come from one sample, sequenced in a study of T cells after yellow fever vaccination. One entry per CDR3 protein results from TCRdb running MiXCR on the 5' RACE reads. The table shows approximately 550,000 distinct CDR3 sequences, with roughly 21% occurring only once. The source was PBMCs, collected 15 days after the yellow fever booster vaccination. The receptors here all came from a man between 25 and 39 years old who received the YFV17D yellow fever vaccine.

The table lists this clonotype with a count of one. The chain uses TRBV6-2 or TRBV6-3 and TRBJ2-7; possible D gene TRBD1, 5 bases. V gave up 5 bases and J gave up 3 bases, with 8 bases separating them. Germline values: CDR1 MNHEY, CDR2 SVGEGT. The length of the CDR3 is 12 residues. CDR3 in amino acids: CASSRQLYEQYF. The DNA for the CDR3 is TGTGCCAGCAGTCGACAGCTCTACGAGCAGTACTTC.

This clonotype was counted only a few times. This chain connects TRBV20-1 to TRBJ1-2; 7 bases are a match to TRBD1. Germline lookup yields CDR1 DFQATT and CDR2 SNEGSKA (reference sequence). V shed 4 bases and J 4 bases; nucleotides not matched to a gene: 21. The CDR3 consists of 18 residues. This chain's CDR3 is CSATQRAGAERGLYGYTF. As DNA, the CDR3 is TGCAGTGCTACCCAGCGGGCAGGAGCAGAAAGGGGGCTCTATGGCTACACCTTC.

A few counts support this clonotype. This rearrangement joins TRBV6-6 to TRBJ1-5, with 8 bases fitting TRBD1. With V trimmed by 6 bases and J by 7 bases, 2 bases remained unmatched. The CDR3 sequence is 12 residues long. Looked up from germline, CDR1 is MNHNY and CDR2 is SVGAGI (reference sequence). The CDR3, as DNA: TGTGCCAGCAGACAGGGGGACCAGCCCCAGCATTTT. It translates to CASRQGDQPQHF.

This clonotype has only a few counts. J is TRBJ2-3 and V is TRBV3-1; 10 nucleotides agree with TRBD1. Per germline, CDR1 LGHDT and CDR2 YNNKEL (reference sequence). The CDR3 totals 17 residues. J was trimmed by 7 bases and V by 1 base; bases with no gene match: 11. CDR3 sequence reads: CASSQGPGTGDINTQYF. CDR3 nucleotides: TGTGCCAGCAGCCAAGGCCCCGGGACAGGGGATATAAATACGCAGTATTTT.

J is TRBJ1-1 and V is TRBV7-2; D is perhaps TRBD1 (6 bases). Trimming stripped 2 bases from V and 0 bases from J, with 7 bases between. The CDR3 spans 14 residues. The V gene's germline CDR1 is SGHTA and CDR2 FQGNSA. The CDR3 sequence: CASSLNRVNTEAFF. CDR3 sequence (DNA): TGTGCCAGCAGCTTAAACAGGGTGAACACTGAAGCTTTCTTT.

The sample holds a few counts of this clonotype. In DNA, the CDR3 is TGCGCCAGCAGGCTAGCGGGACCCGACGAGCAGTACTTC. This encodes CASRLAGPDEQYF. The chain has TRBV5-1 and TRBJ2-7, with 9 positions matching TRBD2. In germline, CDR1 is SGHRS, CDR2 YFSETQ. V gave up 5 bases and J gave up 5 bases; unmatched junction bases: 5. This CDR3 is 13 amino acids long.

V gene TRBV12-3 or TRBV12-4 combines with J gene TRBJ2-5; 13 nucleotides agree with TRBD2. This CDR3 comprises 15 residues. V was pared by 0 bases and J by 8 bases, with 3 bases of the junction left unmatched. CDR3 region: CASSLAGLAGDTQYF. CDR3 DNA: TGTGCCAGCAGTTTAGCCGGACTAGCGGGAGACACCCAGTACTTC.

This rearrangement joins TRBV7-9 to TRBJ2-1, with unresolved D. CDR3 length: 15 amino acids. With 4 bases removed from V and 7 bases from J, the gap between germline ends came to 17 bases. Germline values: CDR1 SEHNR, CDR2 FQNEAQ (reference sequence). The CDR3 loop reads CASSSSDTGRNEQFF. The CDR3 nucleotides are TGTGCCAGCAGCTCCTCGGATACTGGGCGAAATGAGCAGTTCTTC.

This clonotype was seen repeatedly, ten times or more. This chain links TRBV27 with TRBJ2-5; 10 bases agree with TRBD2. J lost 5 bases, V lost 2 bases, and 5 bases had no gene match. The CDR3 runs 15 residues. Looked up from germline, CDR1 is MNHEY and CDR2 is SMNVEV (reference sequence). The CDR3 DNA is TGTGCCAGCAGTTTAAGCGGGAGGGCGTTGGAGACCCAGTACTTC. Amino acid sequence: CASSLSGRALETQYF.

The table lists this clonotype with many counts. The gene calls are TRBV7-3 and TRBJ2-1, with D maybe TRBD1 (6 bases). V was clipped by 4 bases and J by 10 bases, with 14 bases between them. CDR1 and CDR2 from the germline V gene are SGHTA and FQGTGA. CDR3 length: 13 residues. CDR3 coding DNA: TGTGCCAGCAGCTCACAGGGTATAGGCGAGCAGTTCTTC. This codes for CASSSQGIGEQFF.

This clonotype was seen more than once but under ten times. The chain links TRBV18 to TRBJ2-1; D is ambiguous. The CDR3 consists of 13 residues. Trimming shortened V by 3 bases and J by 7 bases, and 10 bases separated the two germline ends. Germline V gene data show CDR1 as KGHSH and CDR2 as LQKENI. CDR3 sequence: CASSPLLENEQFF. CDR3 coding DNA: TGTGCCAGCTCACCGTTGCTGGAAAATGAGCAGTTCTTC.

This clonotype was seen more than once but under ten times. The CDR3 DNA reads as TGTGCCAGCGCACAGGGATTCTATGGCTACACCTTC. Amino acids: CASAQGFYGYTF. The chain carries TRBV18 and TRBJ1-2; possible D gene TRBD1, 6 bases. Germline CDR1 reads KGHSH; CDR2 reads LQKENI. V was pared by 8 bases and J by 4 bases, with 11 bases between. The CDR3 loop spans 12 amino acids.

This clonotype was counted between two and nine times. The chain recombines TRBV18 with TRBJ2-3; no firm D call. CDR3 length: 13 amino acids. V lost 4 bases and J lost 3, with 8 bases in between. CDR1 and CDR2 (germline): KGHSH, LQKENI. This chain's CDR3 is CASSLLQTDTQYF. CDR3 DNA: TGTGCCAGCTCACTGCTTCAGACAGATACGCAGTATTTT.

This clonotype was counted only a few times. CDR3 protein: CASIKLGNNEQFF. CDR3 DNA sequence: TGTGCCAGCATAAAACTAGGGAACAATGAGCAGTTCTTC. J is TRBJ2-1 and V is TRBV6-6, with D perhaps TRBD2 (5 bases). The CDR3 has 13 amino acids. V lost 7 bases to trimming and J lost 5 bases, with 12 bases between them. Germline CDR1 MNHNY, CDR2 SVGAGI (reference sequence).

The genes are TRBV7-9 and TRBJ2-7, with 9 bases identical to TRBD2. Looked up from germline, CDR1 is SEHNR and CDR2 is FQNEAQ (reference sequence). The trim removed 3 bases at V and 6 bases at J, leaving 3 bases unmatched. The CDR3 is 13 residues long. DNA for the CDR3: TGTGCCAGCAGCTTCCTAGCGGGATTCGAGCAGTACTTC. Encoded protein: CASSFLAGFEQYF.

V and J are TRBV20-1 and TRBJ2-3; 13 bases fit TRBD2. J gave up 1 base and V 2 bases, and 6 bases lay outside the gene matches. CDR1 and CDR2 from the germline V gene are DFQATT and SNEGSKA (reference sequence). The CDR3 is made up of 17 amino acids. The CDR3 coding sequence is TGCAGTGCTAGAAGGACTAGCGGGAGTGGTGGCACAGATACGCAGTATTTT. Protein sequence: CSARRTSGSGGTDTQYF.

This chain links TRBV20-1 with TRBJ1-5; unclear D gene. Germline CDR1 reads DFQATT; CDR2 reads SNEGSKA (reference sequence). The CDR3 has 13 amino acids. V was shortened by 6 bases and J by 0 bases, with 9 bases between the two germline ends. The CDR3 loop is CSAVLGSNQPQHF. As DNA, the CDR3 is TGCAGTGCCGTCCTGGGTAGCAATCAGCCCCAGCATTTT.

A few counts support this clonotype. This rearrangement joins TRBV20-1 to TRBJ1-5; D unresolved. Deletions cut 3 bases from V and 4 bases from J, with 16 bases between. CDR1 DFQATT and CDR2 SNEGSKA come from the germline V gene (reference sequence). The CDR3 is 15 amino acids. DNA of the CDR3: TGCAGTGCTAGCCGGACTGTAGGGAAAAATCAGCCCCAGCATTTT. Residues: CSASRTVGKNQPQHF.

This clonotype has more than one count but fewer than ten. The J gene is TRBJ2-7, the V gene TRBV7-2; D may match TRBD1 or TRBD2 (6 bases each). The CDR3 extends over 14 amino acids. Germline V gene data show CDR1 as SGHTA and CDR2 as FQGNSA. The V end was cut by 2 bases, the J end by 2 bases, with 10 bases between. The CDR3 nucleotides read TGTGCCAGCAGCTTATACAGGGAGGCCTACGAGCAGTACTTC. Translated, it gives CASSLYREAYEQYF. Complete variable domain (other parts from reference TRBV7-2 and TRBJ2-7): GAGVSQSPSNKVTEKGKDVELRCDPISGHTALYWYRQSLGQGLEFLIYFQGNSAPDKSGLPSDRFSAERTGGSVSTLTIQRTQQEDSAVYLCASSLYREAYEQYFGPGTRLTVT.

In the case of this clonotype: The DNA is left out, because the CDR3 cannot be placed on it with certainty; the CDR3 is given as TCRdb lists it. Here the CDR3 reads CASSFGPGGAVRKETQYF. The chain couples TRBV5-1 to TRBJ2-5; TRBD1, the table's D call, lacks a check against the DNA. Including both end residues, the CDR3 is 18 amino acids long. Germline values: CDR1 SGHRS, CDR2 YFSETQ.

This clonotype was seen a handful of times. The rearrangement joins TRBV11-2 to TRBJ2-1, with D possibly TRBD2 on 7 matching bases. This CDR3 is built from 17 residues. Between the trimmed V and J ends, which lost 1 base and 3 bases, there was a span of 16 bases. Per the germline V gene, CDR1 is SGHAT and CDR2 is FQNNGV. DNA of the CDR3: TGTGCCAGCAGCTTAGGCGGGGGCGCGAAAAACTACAATGAGCAGTTCTTC. Its translation: CASSLGGGAKNYNEQFF. The full variable domain, completed using reference TRBV11-2 and TRBJ2-1, is EAGVAQSPRYKIIEKRQSVAFWCNPISGHATLYWYQQILGQGPKLLIQFQNNGVVDDSQLPKDRFSAERLKGVDSTLKIQPAKLEDSAVYLCASSLGGGAKNYNEQFFGPGTRLTVL.

This clonotype was seen only a few times. The rearrangement joins TRBV29-1 to TRBJ2-1; D is unresolved. The CDR3 is 13 amino acids. Trimming pared 6 bases from V and 2 bases from J, leaving 11 bases between. The germline V gene encodes CDR1 SQVTM and CDR2 ANQGSEA. The CDR3 reads CSVRRPAYNEQFF. CDR3 sequence (DNA): TGCAGCGTACGGCGGCCGGCCTACAATGAGCAGTTCTTC.

The genes are TRBV20-1 and TRBJ2-1; 9 bases map to TRBD2. The ends lost 6 bases at V and 7 bases at J; junction bases unmatched: 16. Germline assignment: CDR1 DFQATT and CDR2 SNEGSKA (reference sequence). CDR3 length: 16 amino acids. Here the CDR3 DNA reads TGCAGTGCCTTAGTCTTAGCGGGAGTTTCCGGGAATGAGCAGTTCTTC. Encoded protein: CSALVLAGVSGNEQFF.

This chain joins TRBV20-1 and TRBJ2-7; D ambiguous. Germline V gene data show CDR1 as DFQATT and CDR2 as SNEGSKA (reference sequence). Trimming cost V 7 bases and J 2 bases, with 12 bases left between them. The CDR3 consists of 12 residues. In nucleotides, the CDR3 is TGCAGTGATGTGCCCCGCGCCTACGAGCAGTACTTC. Translated: CSDVPRAYEQYF.

CDR3 nucleotides: TGCAGTGCTCGGACTGTCCGGAGCGAGACCCAGTACTTC. It is translated as CSARTVRSETQYF. The chain combines TRBV20-1 with TRBJ2-5; D is perhaps TRBD2 (5 bases). V was pared by 5 bases and J by 5 bases, with 15 bases between. Germline values: CDR1 DFQATT, CDR2 SNEGSKA (reference sequence). The CDR3 consists of 13 residues.

This clonotype was picked up a small number of times. The chain combines TRBV6-2 or TRBV6-3 with TRBJ2-4; D possibly uses TRBD1 or TRBD2 (5 bases each). Germline values: CDR1 MNHEY, CDR2 SVGEGT. Trimming pared 10 bases from V and 5 bases from J, leaving 12 bases between. The CDR3 totals 12 residues. CDR3 protein: CATRQGQNIQYF. The CDR3 DNA reads TGTGCCACGCGGCAGGGACAAAACATTCAGTACTTC.

The genes are TRBV20-1 and TRBJ2-3, with a weak D call TRBD1 (6 bases). Trimming pared 4 bases from V and 1 base from J, leaving 15 bases between. Germline V gene sequence: CDR1 DFQATT, CDR2 SNEGSKA (reference sequence). The length of the CDR3 is 15 residues. The CDR3 protein is CSATGRGYGTDTQYF. The DNA of the CDR3 is TGCAGTGCTACGGGCAGGGGATATGGCACAGATACGCAGTATTTT.

This chain uses TRBV5-1 with TRBJ2-7, with D perhaps TRBD1 or TRBD2 (5 bases each). The CDR3 extends over 14 amino acids. Germline CDR1 SGHRS, CDR2 YFSETQ. The V gene lost 4 bases and the J gene lost 2 bases, with 13 bases spanning the gap. DNA for the CDR3: TGCGCCAGCAGCGGATCGGGACGAACCTACGAGCAGTACTTC. Translated: CASSGSGRTYEQYF.